These 18 T cell receptor beta chains were all obtained from the same sample, sequenced in a study of shared clonotypes between healthy human individuals. Measured with immunoSEQ multiplex PCR; TCRdb has only the in-frame clones, and not every one. The table lists about 1 million clones, about 75% of them singletons. The source material was memory CD4+ T cells sorted from blood. Subset specified: CD45RA-negative fraction. The receptors come from a man between 18 and 35 years old in good health.

The rearrangement uses TRBV30 and TRBJ1-6; 9 nucleotides line up with TRBD1. Germline V gives CDR1 GTSNPN, CDR2 SVGIG (reference sequence). The CDR3 is 14 amino acids. V dropped 3 bases and J dropped 7; count of bases not matched to a gene: 4. CDR3 in DNA: TGTGCCTGGAGCATGGACAGGGGCAATTCACCCCTCCACTTT. Residues: CAWSMDRGNSPLHF.

The chain employs TRBV9 and TRBJ1-1; D is uncertain. This CDR3 is built from 13 residues. V lost 3 bases, J lost 4 bases, and 10 bases lay in between. From germline, CDR1 is SGDLS and CDR2 YYNGEE. The CDR3 sequence: CASSALGGTEAFF. In nucleotides, the CDR3 is TGTGCCAGCAGCGCCCTCGGAGGCACTGAAGCTTTCTTT.

The V and J genes are TRBV19 and TRBJ2-5; D not resolved. V dropped 1 base and J dropped 5 bases, with 11 bases sitting between them. The CDR3 totals 14 residues. The germline gives CDR1 LNHDA, CDR2 SQIVND (reference sequence). In DNA, the CDR3 is TGTGCCAGTAGTATAGGGGCCTTGATCGAGACCCAGTACTTC. This codes for CASSIGALIETQYF.

The V and J genes are TRBV11-3 and TRBJ2-1, with TRBD2 matching over 8 bases. The ends lost 2 bases at V and 2 bases at J; junction bases unmatched: 2. Germline V lookup: CDR1 SGHNT, CDR2 YENEEA. This CDR3 has 15 residues. DNA of the CDR3: TGTGCCAGCAGCTTAACGGGACTAGCCTACAATGAGCAGTTCTTC. Its protein product is CASSLTGLAYNEQFF.

This clone was observed a handful of times. The chain carries TRBV18 and TRBJ1-6, with a weak D call TRBD1 (5 bases). Trimming took 2 bases from V and 8 from J, leaving 16 bases between them. The CDR3 is 16 residues long. Germline V gives CDR1 KGHSH, CDR2 LQKENI. CDR3 residues: CASSPRIGDGHSPLHF. As DNA, the CDR3 is TGTGCCAGCTCACCAAGGATAGGGGACGGACATTCACCCCTCCACTTT.

J is TRBJ2-4 and V is TRBV2; D might be TRBD2 (6 bases). V dropped 7 bases and J dropped 2 bases, with 12 bases sitting between them. Per germline, CDR1 SNHLY and CDR2 FYNNEI. The CDR3 contains 14 residues. In DNA, the CDR3 is TGTGCCAGCACGATGGGGGGTACCAAAAACATTCAGTACTTC. It encodes CASTMGGTKNIQYF.

Points on this clone: A much larger clonotype is one base distant, so this may be a read error. The identical CDR3 is also encoded by other nucleotide sequences in the sample. The chain is built from TRBV5-6 and TRBJ1-1; no reliable D call. The V gene lost 0 bases and the J gene lost 1 base, with 4 bases spanning the gap. From germline, CDR1 is SGHDT and CDR2 YYEEEE. This CDR3 comprises 13 residues. CDR3 protein: CASSLAGNTEAFF. The CDR3 bases are TGTGCCAGCAGCTTGGCTGGGAACACTGAAGCTTTCTTT.

This rearrangement joins TRBV27 to TRBJ1-2; 8 bases are shared with TRBD1. Germline CDR1 is MNHEY and CDR2 is SMNVEV (reference sequence). This CDR3 region has 12 residues. Unmatched junction bases numbered 3, after V lost 5 bases and J lost 7 bases. The CDR3 DNA reads as TGTGCCAGCAGTCCCGGACAGGGTGGCTACACCTTC. It codes for CASSPGQGGYTF.

This clone occurred once. The V call is TRBV5-8, the J call TRBJ2-2; D is possibly TRBD1 (6 bases). Germline assignment: CDR1 SGHTS and CDR2 YDEGEE. The ends were cut back, 3 bases at V and 6 bases at J, with 15 bases in the middle. CDR3 length: 15 amino acids. The CDR3 nucleotides read TGTGCCAGCAGCTCTGCAGGGGTCAGGGCCGGGGAGCTGTTTTTT. Its protein product is CASSSAGVRAGELFF. The complete variable domain, with remaining parts taken from reference TRBV5-8 and TRBJ2-2, reads EAGVTQSPTHLIKTRGQQATLRCSPISGHTSVYWYQQALGLGLQFLLWYDEGEERNRGNFPPRFSGRQFPNYSSELNVNALELEDSALYLCASSSAGVRAGELFFGEGSRLTVL.

On this clone: The same CDR3 also results from other DNA sequences found in this sample. The V and J genes are TRBV27 and TRBJ2-3, with 7 bases fitting TRBD2. The CDR3 runs to 15 residues. The V gene's germline CDR1 is MNHEY and CDR2 SMNVEV (reference sequence). J gave up 0 bases and V 3 bases, and 3 bases lay outside the gene matches. The CDR3 spells CASSFRGVSTDTQYF. The CDR3 DNA is TGTGCCAGCAGTTTTCGGGGGGTGAGCACAGATACGCAGTATTTT.

The rearrangement uses TRBV11-3 and TRBJ2-3; tentatively, D is TRBD2 (6 bases). The CDR3 spans 13 residues. The V end lost 6 bases, the J end lost 4 bases, and 11 bases lay between the germline ends. Germline V CDR1 and CDR2: SGHNT, YENEEA. The CDR3 here is CASSRTSPDTQYF. The CDR3 DNA is TGTGCCAGCAGTCGTACTAGCCCAGATACGCAGTATTTT. Using reference TRBV11-3 and TRBJ2-3 for the parts outside the CDR3, the full variable domain is EAGVVQSPRYKIIEKKQPVAFWCNPISGHNTLYWYLQNLGQGPELLIRYENEEAVDDSQLPKDRFSAERLKGVDSTLKIQPAELGDSAVYLCASSRTSPDTQYFGPGTRLTVL.

The genes are TRBV21-1 and TRBJ1-5; the listed D gene, TRBD1, was not tested against the DNA. TRBV21-1 is marked as a pseudogene. The CDR3 covers 15 residues. CDR3 region: CASSKSDRGGSPQHF. CDR3 DNA sequence: TGTGCCAGCAGCAAATCGGACCGAGGGGGAAGCCCCCAGCATTTT.

The chain recombines TRBV6-6 with TRBJ1-1; 8 bases line up with TRBD1. Germline V gives CDR1 MNHNY, CDR2 SVGAGI (reference sequence). V lost 6 bases to trimming and J lost 4 bases; unmatched junction nucleotides: 13. This CDR3 is 16 amino acids long. The CDR3 nucleotides read TGTGCCAGCAGGGGCCGACAGGGGAAGAGTTTCACTGAAGCTTTCTTT. Its translation is CASRGRQGKSFTEAFF.

The CDR3: CASSTTSGVSYEQYF. The CDR3 nucleotides are TGCGCCAGCAGCACTACTAGCGGGGTCTCCTACGAGCAGTACTTC. The rearrangement uses TRBV5-1 and TRBJ2-7; TRBD2 agrees at 10 bases. Germline V gene sequence: CDR1 SGHRS, CDR2 YFSETQ. The CDR3 covers 15 residues. With 4 bases clipped from V and 0 bases from J, the junction kept 4 bases outside the gene matches.

This clone has just one count. This chain links TRBV9 with TRBJ2-7, with TRBD1 identical over 10 bases. With 5 bases clipped from V and 4 bases from J, the junction kept 9 bases outside the gene matches. CDR3 size: 15 residues. Germline values: CDR1 SGDLS, CDR2 YYNGEE. CDR3 sequence (DNA): TGTGCCAGCAGTGAAGGGACAGGGGATTGGTACGAGCAGTACTTC. It translates to CASSEGTGDWYEQYF.

The sample holds a few counts of this clone. The chain couples TRBV5-1 to TRBJ2-1; TRBD2 might be the D (5 bases). Germline V CDR1 and CDR2: SGHRS, YFSETQ. V gave up 4 bases and J gave up 0 bases, with 11 bases separating them. The CDR3 runs 15 residues. CDR3 region: CASSHSVSSYNEQFF. DNA of the CDR3: TGCGCCAGCAGCCATAGCGTTAGCTCCTACAATGAGCAGTTCTTC.

This clone was observed a few times. The gene calls are TRBV5-6 and TRBJ1-1, with D possibly TRBD1 on 5 matching bases. Germline CDR1 and CDR2: SGHDT and YYEEEE. This CDR3 region has 14 residues. Trimming removed 1 base from V and 4 bases from J, with 11 bases in between. CDR3 coding DNA: TGTGCCAGCAGCTTGTATGGGACTAGCACTGAAGCTTTCTTT. Translated, it gives CASSLYGTSTEAFF.

The rearrangement uses TRBV7-9 and TRBJ2-2, with D perhaps TRBD1 (6 bases). The CDR3 contains 15 residues. V lost 5 bases and J 0 bases, leaving 10 bases between the germline ends. The germline gives CDR1 SEHNR, CDR2 FQNEAQ (reference sequence). CDR3 sequence (DNA): TGTGCCAGCAGCAAGGGGACAACGAACACCGGGGAGCTGTTTTTT. Translation gives CASSKGTTNTGELFF.